These 22 T cell receptor beta chains originate from one sample sequenced in a study of CD8+CD57+ T cells in acquired aplastic anemia. The template used for profiling TCR beta VDJ and CDR3 was genomic DNA. TCRdb re-analysed the reads in MiXCR, keeping a single row per CDR3 protein. This table has around 250,000 distinct CDR3 sequences, approximately 80% appearing once. The sequenced patients had an expansion of CD8+CD57+ cells seen by flow cytometry. Sequencing was performed on sorted CD4+, CD8+, or CD8+CD57+ T cells (not recorded which) from PBMCs. All receptors derive from a human donor with aplastic anemia.

Comment on this clonotype: The junction shows a germline mismatch at one end, possibly a read error. The V call is TRBV7-8, the J call TRBJ2-3; D is uncertain. Germline V gene sequence: CDR1 SGHVS, CDR2 FQNEAQ. This CDR3 spans 13 amino acids. The CDR3 sequence: CASSFDRTDTEYF. The DNA for the CDR3 is TGTGCCAGCAGCTTCGATCGCACAGATACGGAGTATTTC.

This clonotype was recorded once. Germline is not matched at one junction end, which may reflect a read error. The V call is TRBV7-3, the J call TRBJ1-5; D remains ambiguous. The CDR3 consists of 13 residues. The germline V gene has CDR1 SGHTA and CDR2 FQGTGA. The CDR3 DNA reads TGTGCCAGCAGCCTAACACTGACGAGGACCCAAGCTTTC. Amino acids: CASSLTLTRTQAF. Full variable domain (missing parts from reference TRBV7-3 and TRBJ1-5): GAGVSQTPSNKVTEKGKYVELRCDPISGHTALYWYRQSLGQGPEFLIYFQGTGAADDSGLPNDRFFAVRPEGSVSTLKIQRTERGDSAVYLCASSLTLTRTQAFGDGTRLSIL.

This clonotype showed up many times. V gene TRBV5-8 combines with J gene TRBJ2-1; unclear D gene. Between the trimmed V and J ends, which lost 4 bases and 5 bases, there was a span of 10 bases. This CDR3 is 13 amino acids long. Germline CDR1 is SGHTS and CDR2 is YDEGEE. The CDR3 DNA reads TGTGCCAGCAGCCTTAACATGCACAATGAGCAGTTCTTC. Its protein product is CASSLNMHNEQFF.

Notes on this clonotype: The junction departs from germline at one end; a sequencing error may be responsible. The chain joins TRBV7-4 to TRBJ1-2, with D perhaps TRBD1 (6 bases). Germline CDR1 reads SGHVT; CDR2 reads SQSDAQ. This CDR3 spans 15 amino acids. This chain's CDR3 is CASSSALRGGAVLPF. CDR3 DNA: TGTGCCAGCAGCTCAGCCCTTAGGGGGGGAGCAGTTCTTCCCTTC.

This clonotype has ten or more counts. A junction boundary mismatches the germline segment, possibly from a read error. This chain's CDR3 is CASSVGDRQGGNNF. Written as DNA, the CDR3 is TGTGCCAGCAGCGTGGGGGACCGACAGGGAGGAAACAATTTT. The chain combines TRBV9 with TRBJ2-3; possible D gene TRBD1, 7 bases. CDR1 is SGDLS and CDR2 is YYNGEE in the germline V gene. The CDR3 is 14 amino acids. The complete variable domain, with remaining parts taken from reference TRBV9 and TRBJ2-3, reads DSGVTQTPKHLITATGQRVTLRCSPRSGDLSVYWYQQSLDQGLQFLIQYYNGEERAKGNILERFSAQQFPDLHSELNLSSLELGDSALYFCASSVGDRQGGNNFGPGTRLTVL.

Of note for this clonotype: Lacking the conserved final phenylalanine or tryptophan, this CDR3 likely reflects a read error. The DNA is left out, because the CDR3 cannot be placed on it with certainty; the CDR3 is given as TCRdb lists it. The chain carries TRBV7-6 and TRBJ2-3; TRBD2, the table's D call, lacks a check against the DNA. Both ends counted, the CDR3 spans 14 residues. Germline V CDR1 and CDR2: SGHVS, FNYEAQ. The CDR3 spells CASTLGRGPSGANV.

This clonotype was counted many times. This chain links TRBV6-1 with TRBJ2-7, with TRBD2 as a possible D gene (6 bases). V was trimmed by 2 bases and J by 3 bases, leaving 11 bases between them. The CDR3 runs to 14 residues. Germline CDR1 is MNHNS and CDR2 is SASEGT. CDR3 sequence: CASSESGEDYEQYF. CDR3 nucleotide sequence: TGTGCCAGCAGTGAATCGGGGGAGGACTACGAGCAGTACTTC.

As for this clonotype: This is likely a read error, given that the CDR3 carries no conserved phenylalanine or tryptophan at its end. The limits of the CDR3 on the DNA are not certain, so only TCRdb's listed CDR3 is given. The chain uses TRBV9 and TRBJ1-1. CDR1 is SGDLS, CDR2 YYNGEE, per germline. The CDR3 spans 13 residues, counting both ends. CDR3 sequence: CARGAAGNIQYFV.

Turning to this clonotype: A much larger clonotype is one base distant, so this may be a read error. This chain joins TRBV7-8 and TRBJ1-4, with TRBD1 as a possible D gene (6 bases). This CDR3 has 14 amino acids. Germline-derived CDR1 and CDR2 are SGHVS and FQNEAQ. The CDR3 sequence is CVSSSGVTGGQFFF. For the CDR3, the DNA is TGTGTCAGCAGCTCCGGGGTTACGGGTGGACAGTTCTTCTTT.

In this sample, this clonotype turned up a few times. The chain has TRBV5-8 and TRBJ1-2, with TRBD1 identical over 10 bases. V lost 0 bases and J lost 3; bases outside the gene matches: 5. The germline V gene has CDR1 SGHTS and CDR2 YDEGEE. There are 16 residues in the CDR3. For the CDR3, the DNA is TGTGCCAGCAGCTTGGGGGACAGGGGCTTGGACTATGGCTACACCTTC. This encodes CASSLGDRGLDYGYTF.

V is TRBV7-8 and J is TRBJ1-1, with 7 bases aligning to TRBD1. Germline-derived CDR1 and CDR2 are SGHVS and FQNEAQ. The CDR3 loop spans 16 amino acids. Unmatched junction bases numbered 10, after V lost 5 bases and J lost 1 base. CDR3 amino acids: CASSVVPSGGNTEAFF. The DNA for the CDR3 is TGTGCCAGCAGCGTGGTCCCCTCAGGGGGGAACACTGAAGCTTTCTTT.

The genes are TRBV7-9 and TRBJ2-7; D gene unclear. The V end was cut by 2 bases, the J end by 4 bases, with 6 bases between. The CDR3 consists of 12 residues. In germline, CDR1 is SEHNR, CDR2 FQNEAQ (reference sequence). For the CDR3, the DNA is TGTGCCAGCAGCTTATTCCCATACGAGCAGTACTTC. It specifies CASSLFPYEQYF. Full variable domain (outside the CDR3, taken from reference TRBV7-9 and TRBJ2-7): DTGVSQNPRHKITKRGQNVTFRCDPISEHNRLYWYRQTLGQGPEFLTYFQNEAQLEKSRLLSDRFSAERPKGSFSTLEIQRTEQGDSAMYLCASSLFPYEQYFGPGTRLTVT.

Comments on this clonotype: One end of the junction fails to match germline, which may point to a read error. In DNA, the CDR3 is TGTGCCAGCACCCCGGGGGGGCACGATGAGCAGTTTTTT. Amino acids: CASTPGGHDEQFF. The chain carries TRBV2 and TRBJ2-3, with 8 bases that match TRBD2. The CDR3 length is 13 residues. Germline V gene lookup returns CDR1 SNHLY and CDR2 FYNNEI.

The gene calls are TRBV7-2 and TRBJ2-7; TRBD2 matches at 7 bases. This CDR3 has 18 residues. CDR1 is SGHTA and CDR2 is FQGNSA in the germline V gene. V was pared by 3 bases and J by 3 bases, with 17 bases of the junction left unmatched. The CDR3 nucleotides are TGTGCCAGCAGCTTTCCGGGAGGCCCCGCAACCCTTTACTACGAGCAGTACGTC. Translating gives CASSFPGGPATLYYEQYV.

The chain joins TRBV5-5 to TRBJ1-1; no firm D call. The CDR3 totals 13 residues. Trimming took off 5 bases at V and 6 bases at J, with 14 bases between the two ends. The germline V gene encodes CDR1 SGHKS and CDR2 YYEKEE (reference sequence). CDR3 residues: CASRSGLVPEAFF. DNA of the CDR3: TGTGCCAGCAGGTCGGGTTTGGTCCCTGAAGCTTTCTTT.

J is TRBJ1-2 and V is TRBV29-1; 7 nucleotides line up with TRBD1. This CDR3 is 12 amino acids long. Per germline, CDR1 SQVTM and CDR2 ANQGSEA. CDR3 amino acids: CAGTEANYGYTF. The DNA of the CDR3 is TGCGCCGGGACAGAGGCTAACTATGGCTACACCTTC.

The J gene is TRBJ2-1, the V gene TRBV7-2; D is ambiguous. Germline CDR1 is SGHTA and CDR2 is FQGNSA. The ends were cut back, 1 base at V and 11 bases at J, with 21 bases in the middle. CDR3 length: 16 residues. The CDR3 DNA reads TGTGCCAGCAGCTTAGGTGCGAGCGTCACAGATACGCAGCAGTTCTTC. This translates into CASSLGASVTDTQQFF.

In regard to this clonotype: Here the CDR3 omits its conserved ending phenylalanine or tryptophan, so a read error is the likely source. J is TRBJ1-1 and V is TRBV9; D perhaps matches TRBD1 (5 bases). V was pared by 2 bases and J by 4 bases, with 9 bases between. From germline, CDR1 is SGDLS and CDR2 YYNGEE. The CDR3 loop spans 13 amino acids. CDR3 loop: CASSVPGSTEAFL. The CDR3 nucleotides read TGTGCCAGCAGCGTCCCAGGGAGCACTGAAGCTTTCCTT.

This clonotype occurred many times. The gene calls are TRBV4-3 and TRBJ2-7, with a possible D match to TRBD1 (6 bases). V lost 0 bases, J lost 2 bases, and 8 bases lay in between. Per germline, CDR1 LGHNA and CDR2 YSLEER. This CDR3 region has 14 residues. CDR3 region: CASSQDPGAYEQYF. CDR3 bases: TGCGCCAGCAGCCAAGATCCAGGGGCCTACGAGCAGTACTTC.

Comment on this clonotype: No conserved phenylalanine or tryptophan ends this CDR3, so it is likely a read error. The limits of the CDR3 on the DNA are not certain, so only TCRdb's listed CDR3 is given. This rearrangement joins TRBV7-2 to TRBJ2-3; the tabulated D call, TRBD2, remains unverified against the DNA. The length of the CDR3 is 14 amino acids, counting both ends. Per germline, CDR1 SGHTA and CDR2 FQGNSA. The CDR3 here is CASSWAGGPNYDYI.

In the case of this clonotype: At one end, the junction sequence differs from germline, possibly due to a read error. CDR3 loop: CASSLRPGKLSF. CDR3 bases: TGTGCCAGCAGCTTGAGACCCGGTAAGCTATCTTTT. This chain joins TRBV7-6 and TRBJ2-2, with D uncertain. Germline assignment: CDR1 SGHVS and CDR2 FNYEAQ. There are 12 residues in the CDR3.

This clonotype was detected once. This likely comes from a read error, as the CDR3 has no conserved phenylalanine or tryptophan at its end. It is unclear where the CDR3 begins or ends on the DNA, so no DNA is shown, and the CDR3 is as TCRdb lists it. This sequence joins TRBV7-9 and TRBJ2-3; TRBD1, as called in the table, went unchecked against the DNA. Per the germline V gene, CDR1 is SEHNR and CDR2 is FQNEAQ (reference sequence). From its first to its last residue, the CDR3 has 13 amino acids. CDR3 sequence: CASSVGPAGTAFS.